Listed here are 22 T cell receptor beta chains from one sample, sequenced in a study of OX40 agonist ivuxolimab in advanced cancers. Repertoires were generated with immunoSEQ multiplex PCR, while TCRdb's copy carries only in-frame clones and drops some. The sample has some 86,000 clones; around 82% are singletons. The starting material was CD4+ or CD8+ T cells sorted from blood, obtained in a trial of the OX40 agonist ivuxolimab. The origin of the receptors is an adult with an advanced solid tumor such as melanoma, head and neck, liver or kidney cancer.

This rearrangement joins TRBV19 to TRBJ2-1, with a possible D match to TRBD2 (5 bases). Trimming pared 5 bases from V and 1 base from J, leaving 15 bases between. Germline V gene data show CDR1 as LNHDA and CDR2 as SQIVND (reference sequence). This CDR3 contains 16 residues. The CDR3 loop is CASSDNSASSYNEQFF. CDR3 coding DNA: TGTGCCAGTAGTGACAATAGCGCCTCGTCCTACAATGAGCAGTTCTTC.

The rearrangement uses TRBV11-1 and TRBJ2-7; D call uncertain. Trimming took off 5 bases at V and 7 bases at J, with 15 bases between the two ends. This CDR3 is built from 13 residues. CDR1 and CDR2 from the germline V gene are SGHAT and FQDESV (reference sequence). This CDR3 reads CASSLTPLGEQYF. The CDR3 nucleotides read TGTGCCAGCAGCCTGACTCCGTTGGGGGAGCAGTACTTC.

V is TRBV7-9 and J is TRBJ1-2; D is unresolved. V was trimmed by 4 bases and J by 2 bases, leaving 8 bases between them. The CDR3 is made up of 13 amino acids. CDR1 is SEHNR and CDR2 is FQNEAQ in the germline V gene (reference sequence). The CDR3 nucleotides are TGTGCCAGCAGCTCCCCCTCGAACTATGGCTACACCTTC. Its translation is CASSSPSNYGYTF.

V usage is TRBV19 and J usage is TRBJ2-7; 10 nucleotides agree with TRBD1. Germline loops: CDR1 LNHDA, CDR2 SQIVND (reference sequence). This CDR3 has 15 residues. The V gene end was trimmed by 5 bases and the J gene end by 0 bases; junction bases not matched to a gene: 4. CDR3 DNA: TGTGCCAGTAGTTCGACAGGGGGCGGCTCCTACGAGCAGTACTTC. It specifies CASSSTGGGSYEQYF.

The rearrangement uses TRBV5-6 and TRBJ2-1; D remains ambiguous. V lost 4 bases to trimming and J lost 3 bases, with 17 bases between them. Germline CDR1 reads SGHDT; CDR2 reads YYEEEE. CDR3 length equals 16 residues. CDR3 coding DNA: TGTGCCAGCAGCAATCCGTCCCTGGGTTACTACAATGAGCAGTTCTTC. This sequence encodes CASSNPSLGYYNEQFF.

CDR3 region: CASSLGQGSGEQYF. CDR3 DNA sequence: TGTGCCAGCAGCTTAGGTCAGGGGTCTGGCGAGCAGTACTTC. The chain recombines TRBV5-4 with TRBJ2-7; D is perhaps TRBD1 (6 bases). CDR1 is SGHNT, CDR2 YYREEE, per germline (reference sequence). The CDR3 is 14 amino acids. Trimming pared 2 bases from V and 6 bases from J, leaving 15 bases between.

V and J are TRBV5-4 and TRBJ2-3, with 9 positions matching TRBD2. CDR1 is SGHNT and CDR2 is YYREEE in the germline V gene (reference sequence). J was trimmed by 2 bases and V by 7 bases; bases with no gene match: 8. The CDR3 contains 15 residues. The CDR3 region has the DNA TGTGCCAGCGAAGGCGGGAGGGCCGACACAGATACGCAGTATTTT. It codes for CASEGGRADTDTQYF.

The rearrangement links TRBV28 to TRBJ2-1; TRBD2 matches 9 bases. Germline CDR1 MDHEN, CDR2 SYDVKM. This CDR3 contains 16 residues. The trim removed 1 base at V and 8 bases at J, leaving 9 bases unmatched. CDR3 bases: TGTGCCAGCAGTTTATCGGCTAGCGGGAATTGGGATGAGCAGTTCTTC. Amino acids: CASSLSASGNWDEQFF.

This sequence joins TRBV7-9 and TRBJ2-1; no definite D call. Germline CDR1 is SEHNR and CDR2 is FQNEAQ (reference sequence). Trimming removed 5 bases at V and 3 bases at J, with 8 bases between. This CDR3 region has 13 residues. The CDR3: CASSPRHYNEQFF. The CDR3 nucleotides read TGTGCCAGCAGCCCTCGTCACTACAATGAGCAGTTCTTC. Complete variable domain (other parts from reference TRBV7-9 and TRBJ2-1): DTGVSQNPRHKITKRGQNVTFRCDPISEHNRLYWYRQTLGQGPEFLTYFQNEAQLEKSRLLSDRFSAERPKGSFSTLEIQRTEQGDSAMYLCASSPRHYNEQFFGPGTRLTVL.

The rearrangement joins TRBV2 to TRBJ2-2, with 9 bases aligning to TRBD1. Germline V CDR1 and CDR2: SNHLY, FYNNEI. This CDR3 is built from 14 residues. After removal of 6 bases from V and 6 bases from J, the junction contained 5 bases not matched to a gene. The CDR3 DNA is TGTGCCAGCAGCCCGGGACAGGGTCCCGGGGAGCTGTTTTTT. It encodes CASSPGQGPGELFF.

The table lists this clone with a few counts. Compared with germline, one end of the junction differs, possibly owing to a read error. The rearrangement joins TRBV7-9 to TRBJ1-1, with D possibly TRBD1 on 5 matching bases. Germline V gives CDR1 SEHNR, CDR2 FQNEAQ (reference sequence). The CDR3 has 14 amino acids. The CDR3 coding sequence is TGTGCCAGCAACTTAGTTGGGGGGAACACTGAAGCTTTCTTT. Translating gives CASNLVGGNTEAFF.

The CDR3 nucleotides are TGTGCCAGCAGTTTCCCCATAGGGGGAAAGACCCAGTACTTC. Translated: CASSFPIGGKTQYF. This chain uses TRBV28 with TRBJ2-5; D is possibly TRBD1 (6 bases). The length of the CDR3 is 14 residues. In germline, CDR1 is MDHEN, CDR2 SYDVKM. The V and J ends lost 3 bases and 6 bases respectively, with 14 bases between them.

The chain has TRBV4-3 and TRBJ2-1; D is possibly TRBD1 (6 bases). This CDR3 spans 17 amino acids. Trimming took off 0 bases at V and 7 bases at J, with 19 bases between the two ends. In germline, CDR1 is LGHNA, CDR2 YSLEER. The DNA for the CDR3 is TGCGCCAGCAGCCAAGACCCCCCCGGGACAAAACAAAATGAGCAGTTCTTC. Protein: CASSQDPPGTKQNEQFF.

This clone was found a few times. This chain joins TRBV6-6 and TRBJ2-3; either TRBD1 or TRBD2 may fit D (6 bases each). V was shortened by 2 bases and J by 0 bases, with 12 bases between the two germline ends. Germline V CDR1 and CDR2: MNHNY, SVGAGI (reference sequence). There are 16 residues in the CDR3. The CDR3: CASSYGGLLSTDTQYF. CDR3 DNA sequence: TGTGCCAGCAGTTACGGGGGGCTTCTGAGCACAGATACGCAGTATTTT.

The V and J genes are TRBV5-8 and TRBJ1-4, with D possibly matching TRBD1 (5 bases). CDR1 SGHTS and CDR2 YDEGEE come from the germline V gene. V dropped 2 bases and J dropped 8 bases, with 13 bases sitting between them. This CDR3 comprises 14 residues. This CDR3 is CASSFGTLLEKLFF. As DNA, the CDR3 is TGTGCCAGCAGCTTTGGGACCCTGTTGGAAAAACTGTTTTTT.

J is TRBJ2-5 and V is TRBV30, with TRBD2 identical over 8 bases. Germline CDR1 is GTSNPN and CDR2 is SVGIG (reference sequence). V was clipped by 2 bases and J by 5 bases; unmatched bases: 19. The CDR3 totals 18 residues. CDR3 nucleotide sequence: TGTGCCTGGAGTCAGAGGCGCCGGACTAGCAGTTTCGTGGAGACCCAGTACTTC. Translated, it gives CAWSQRRRTSSFVETQYF.

The chain is built from TRBV2 and TRBJ2-2, with D uncertain. CDR1 and CDR2 (germline): SNHLY, FYNNEI. The CDR3 sequence is 16 residues long. The V and J ends lost 3 bases and 2 bases respectively, with 13 bases between them. The CDR3 region is CASSEGFRRNTGELFF. The CDR3 region has the DNA TGTGCCAGCAGTGAGGGGTTTCGGCGAAACACCGGGGAGCTGTTTTTT. The full variable domain, rest sourced from reference TRBV2 and TRBJ2-2, is EPEVTQTPSHQVTQMGQEVILRCVPISNHLYFYWYRQILGQKVEFLVSFYNNEISEKSEIFDDQFSVERPDGSNFTLKIRSTKLEDSAMYFCASSEGFRRNTGELFFGEGSRLTVL.

A few counts support this clone. This chain joins TRBV4-1 and TRBJ1-1, with 9 nucleotides matching TRBD1. J was trimmed by 4 bases and V by 9 bases; bases with no gene match: 9. The germline V gene encodes CDR1 MGHRA and CDR2 YSYEKL. There are 14 residues in the CDR3. The CDR3 region has the DNA TGCGCCAGTTCACAGGGGGCGTGGGGCACTGAAGCTTTCTTT. Its translation is CASSQGAWGTEAFF.

The chain carries TRBV4-1 and TRBJ2-2, with 8 bases lining up with TRBD2. The CDR3 length is 15 residues. V gave up 2 bases and J gave up 7 bases; unmatched junction bases: 6. Looked up from germline, CDR1 is MGHRA and CDR2 is YSYEKL. The CDR3 coding sequence is TGCGCCAGCAGCCAACCTGGGACTAGTGTCGGGGAGCTGTTTTTT. Residues: CASSQPGTSVGELFF.

This clone came up once. The J gene is TRBJ2-5, the V gene TRBV7-6; D perhaps matches TRBD1 (5 bases). Trimming cost V 0 bases and J 5 bases, with 10 bases left between them. This CDR3 region has 14 residues. CDR1 and CDR2 from the germline V gene are SGHVS and FNYEAQ. CDR3 in amino acids: CASSLASAGETQYF. The CDR3 coding sequence is TGTGCCAGCAGCTTAGCTTCGGCAGGGGAGACCCAGTACTTC.

This clone was counted a single time. This rearrangement joins TRBV28 to TRBJ2-7, with D possibly TRBD1 on 6 matching bases. With 3 bases removed from V and 3 bases from J, the gap between germline ends came to 24 bases. CDR1 is MDHEN, CDR2 SYDVKM, per germline. The CDR3 sequence is 18 residues long. CDR3 region: CASSFSPQVFDRIYEQYF. The CDR3 bases are TGTGCCAGCAGTTTTAGCCCACAGGTTTTTGACAGGATCTACGAGCAGTACTTC.

This chain uses TRBV15 with TRBJ2-5; 7 bases map to TRBD1. Germline V lookup: CDR1 LNHNV, CDR2 YYDKDF (reference sequence). This CDR3 has 15 residues. V lost 0 bases to trimming and J lost 3 bases; unmatched junction nucleotides: 4. The CDR3 spells CATSRDSRGKETQYF. As DNA, the CDR3 is TGTGCCACCAGCAGAGATTCCAGGGGGAAAGAGACCCAGTACTTC.